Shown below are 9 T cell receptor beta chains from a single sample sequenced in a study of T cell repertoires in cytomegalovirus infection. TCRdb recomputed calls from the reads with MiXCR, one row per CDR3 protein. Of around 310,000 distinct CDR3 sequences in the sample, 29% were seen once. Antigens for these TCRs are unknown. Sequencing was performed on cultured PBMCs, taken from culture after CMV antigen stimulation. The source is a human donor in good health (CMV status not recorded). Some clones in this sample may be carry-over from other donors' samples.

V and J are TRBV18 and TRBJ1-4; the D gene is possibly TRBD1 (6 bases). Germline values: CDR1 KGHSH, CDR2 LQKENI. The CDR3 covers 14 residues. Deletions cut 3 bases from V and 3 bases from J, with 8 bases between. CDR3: CASSPGQPNEKLFF. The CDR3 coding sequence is TGTGCCAGCTCACCCGGACAGCCTAATGAAAAACTGTTTTTT.

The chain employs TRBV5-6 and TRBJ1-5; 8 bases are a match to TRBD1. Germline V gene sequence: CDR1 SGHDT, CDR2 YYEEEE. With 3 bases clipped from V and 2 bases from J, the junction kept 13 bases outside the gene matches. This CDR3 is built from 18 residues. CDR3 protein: CASSSQIQGANGNQPQHF. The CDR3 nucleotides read TGTGCCAGCAGCTCTCAAATCCAGGGGGCTAATGGCAATCAGCCCCAGCATTTT.

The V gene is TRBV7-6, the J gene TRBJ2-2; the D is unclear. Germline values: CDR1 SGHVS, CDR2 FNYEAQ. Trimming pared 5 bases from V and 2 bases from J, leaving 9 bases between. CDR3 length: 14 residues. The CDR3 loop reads CASSLTENTGELFF. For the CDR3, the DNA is TGTGCCAGCAGCCTCACTGAAAACACCGGGGAGCTGTTTTTT.

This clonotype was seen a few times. The CDR3 DNA sequence: TGCAGCGTTGAAGATAGTGGGACTGGGACAGGGGGTATCGATGAGCAGTTCTTC. It is translated as CSVEDSGTGTGGIDEQFF. This rearrangement joins TRBV29-1 to TRBJ2-1, with 11 bases that match TRBD1. Germline-derived CDR1 and CDR2 are SQVTM and ANQGSEA. V gave up 0 bases and J gave up 8 bases; unmatched junction bases: 15. The CDR3 runs to 18 residues.

The DNA of the CDR3 is TGTGCCAGCAGTCCTGGGACAGTTGATGCCTACGAGCAGTACTTC. Encoded protein: CASSPGTVDAYEQYF. J is TRBJ2-7 and V is TRBV28; TRBD1 aligns across 7 bases. The CDR3 totals 15 residues. V lost 5 bases to trimming and J lost 2 bases; unmatched junction nucleotides: 9. The germline V gene has CDR1 MDHEN and CDR2 SYDVKM.

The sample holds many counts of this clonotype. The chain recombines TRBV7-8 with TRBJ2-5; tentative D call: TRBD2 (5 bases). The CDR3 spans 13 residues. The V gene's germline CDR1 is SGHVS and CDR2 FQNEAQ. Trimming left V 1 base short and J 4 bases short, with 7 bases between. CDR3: CASSLGRGETQYF. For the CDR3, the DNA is TGTGCCAGCAGCTTAGGTCGGGGAGAGACCCAGTACTTC.

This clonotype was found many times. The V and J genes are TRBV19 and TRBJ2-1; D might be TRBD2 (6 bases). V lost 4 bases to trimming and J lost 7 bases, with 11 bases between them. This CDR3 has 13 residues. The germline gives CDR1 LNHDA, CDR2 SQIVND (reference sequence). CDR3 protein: CASSKLAGNEQFF. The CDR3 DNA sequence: TGTGCCAGTAGTAAACTAGCTGGAAATGAGCAGTTCTTC.

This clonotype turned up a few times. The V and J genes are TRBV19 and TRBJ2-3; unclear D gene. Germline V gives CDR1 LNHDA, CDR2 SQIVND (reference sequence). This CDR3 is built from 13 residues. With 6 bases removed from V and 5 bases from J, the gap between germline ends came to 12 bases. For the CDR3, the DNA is TGTGCCAGTAGACCCTCTGGGCAAGATACGCAGTATTTT. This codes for CASRPSGQDTQYF.

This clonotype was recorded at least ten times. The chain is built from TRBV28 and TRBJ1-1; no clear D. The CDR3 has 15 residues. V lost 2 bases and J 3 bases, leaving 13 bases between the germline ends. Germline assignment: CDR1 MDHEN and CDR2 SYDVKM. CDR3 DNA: TGTGCCAGCAGTTTAGGCGCATTTAAGGACACTGAAGCTTTCTTT. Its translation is CASSLGAFKDTEAFF.